This T cell receptor beta chain was found in a study of OX40 agonist ivuxolimab in advanced cancers. Study context: Every 2 weeks, ivuxolimab was infused into the patients intravenously at between 0.01 and 10 mg/kg.

Findings and caveats of the study: Among the lowest peripheral clonal expansion occurred in 0.1-3.0 mg/kg partial responders.

Assay: immunoSEQ multiplex PCR; the TCRdb copy retains only in-frame clones and omits some. Found here are approximately 57,000 clones, 75% to 85% of them singletons; the top ten hold 3.1%. This CDR3 is built from 14 residues. Trimming left V 2 bases short and J 2 bases short, with 9 bases between. CDR1 MDHEN and CDR2 SYDVKM come from the germline V gene. Note on this clone: Its antigen remains unknown.

This specimen consisted of CD4+ or CD8+ T cells sorted from blood, obtained in a trial of the OX40 agonist ivuxolimab. The genes are TRBV28 and TRBJ1-2; tentative D call: TRBD1 (5 bases). This TCR was sampled from an adult with an advanced solid tumor such as melanoma, head and neck, liver or kidney cancer. The CDR3 spells CASSLRGGNYGYTF. CDR3 nucleotides: TGTGCCAGCAGTTTACGTGGGGGAAACTATGGCTACACCTTC.